Detailed here is one TCR beta chain. Its antigen is still unknown. This sample also contains other DNA sequences that code for the same CDR3. The donors (healthy individuals) were bone marrow donors. V gave up 3 bases and J gave up 1 base, with 6 bases separating them. Germline CDR1 KGHSH, CDR2 LQKENI. The CDR3 runs 13 residues. The record originates from a study of cytomegalovirus exposure and HLA in healthy donors. The study's findings and limits: By a later analysis, the bulk of CMV-associated TCR beta chains appeared HLA-restricted. Certain indistinguishable V segments, among them TRBV6-2 and TRBV6-3, were excluded.

13 Jbeta primers and 60 Vbeta primers were used for the PCR. Using immunoSEQ multiplex PCR, the repertoire was profiled, and TCRdb retains in-frame clones only, with some absent. Of 190,000 or so clones in the sample, about 79% are singletons; the top ten hold approximately 0.098%. This chain joins TRBV18 and TRBJ1-2; D call uncertain. The sequence derives from a boy aged 2 to 10 in good health and CMV-seronegative. Input material: PBMCs. CDR3: CASSPSSNYGYTF. For the CDR3, the DNA is TGTGCCAGCTCACCTAGCAGTAACTATGGCTACACCTTC. The full variable domain, with the rest looked up from reference TRBV18 and TRBJ1-2, is NAGVMQNPRHLVRRRGQEARLRCSPMKGHSHVYWYRQLPEEGLKFMVYLQKENIIDESGMPKERFSAEFPKEGPSILRIQQVVRGDSAAYFCASSPSSNYGYTFGSGTRLTVV.